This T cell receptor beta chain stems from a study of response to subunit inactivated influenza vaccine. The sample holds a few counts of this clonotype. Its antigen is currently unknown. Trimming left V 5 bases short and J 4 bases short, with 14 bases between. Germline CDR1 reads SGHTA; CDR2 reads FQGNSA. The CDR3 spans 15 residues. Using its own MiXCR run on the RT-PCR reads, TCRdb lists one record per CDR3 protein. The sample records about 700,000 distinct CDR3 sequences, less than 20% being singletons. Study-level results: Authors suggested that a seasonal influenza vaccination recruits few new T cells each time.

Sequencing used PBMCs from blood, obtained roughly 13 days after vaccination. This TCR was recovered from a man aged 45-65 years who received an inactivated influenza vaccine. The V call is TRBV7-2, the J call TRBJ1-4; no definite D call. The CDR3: CASSNSRRNNEKLFF. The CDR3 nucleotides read TGTGCCAGCAGCAACAGCAGGCGTAATAATGAAAAACTGTTTTTT.